This entry is about one TCR beta chain. Its target is unknown. The data stem from a study of OX40 agonist ivuxolimab in advanced cancers. Study outcomes and limitations: In the 0.1 to 3.0 mg/kg range, CD4+ and CD8+ blood T cells had expanded clonally by week 6. In CD8+ T cells, expanded clones were on average more numerous than in CD4+.

CDR3 length: 12 residues. Germline CDR1 is MNHEY and CDR2 is SVGAGI. V was clipped by 5 bases and J by 5 bases, with 9 bases between them. TCRdb's table, derived via immunoSEQ multiplex PCR, lists solely in-frame clones and lacks some. The data contain 15,000 to 20,000 clones, 80% to 90% of them singletons. This TCR was recovered from an adult with an advanced solid tumor such as melanoma, head and neck, liver or kidney cancer. The rearrangement links TRBV6-5 to TRBJ1-1, with D unclear. The source was CD4+ or CD8+ T cells sorted from blood, collected in a trial of the OX40 agonist ivuxolimab. The CDR3 sequence: CASSNEWTEAFF. CDR3 nucleotide sequence: TGTGCCAGCAGTAATGAATGGACTGAAGCTTTCTTT.